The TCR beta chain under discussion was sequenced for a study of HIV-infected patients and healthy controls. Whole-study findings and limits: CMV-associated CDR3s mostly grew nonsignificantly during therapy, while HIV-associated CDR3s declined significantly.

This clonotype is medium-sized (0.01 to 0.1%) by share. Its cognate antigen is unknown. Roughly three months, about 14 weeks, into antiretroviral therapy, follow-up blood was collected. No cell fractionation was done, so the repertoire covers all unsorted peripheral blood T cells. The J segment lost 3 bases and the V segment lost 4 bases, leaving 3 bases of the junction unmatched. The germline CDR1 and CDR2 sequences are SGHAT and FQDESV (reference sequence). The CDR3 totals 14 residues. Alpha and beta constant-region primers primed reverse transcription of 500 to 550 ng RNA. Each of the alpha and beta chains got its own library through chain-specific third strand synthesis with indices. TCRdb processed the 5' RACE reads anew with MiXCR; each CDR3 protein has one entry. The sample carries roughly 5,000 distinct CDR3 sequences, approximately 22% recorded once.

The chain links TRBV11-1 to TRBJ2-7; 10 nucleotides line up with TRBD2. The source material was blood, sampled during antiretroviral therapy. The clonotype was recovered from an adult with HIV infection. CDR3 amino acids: CASSWLAGDYEQYF. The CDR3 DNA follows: TGTGCCAGCAGCTGGCTAGCGGGGGACTACGAGCAGTACTTC.